The present T cell receptor beta chain was sequenced within a study of post-analysis software for immune sequencing data. Study context: The cohort encompassed relapsing-remitting, secondary progressive and progressive-relapsing multiple sclerosis disease courses.

Unique molecular identifiers tagged the TCR beta cDNA libraries. It was from roughly 1 to 10 million T cells that approximately 500,000 cDNA molecules came. TCRdb reanalysed the PCR reads using MiXCR and keeps one entry per CDR3 protein. The sample lists about 540,000 distinct CDR3 sequences, approximately 34% occurring once. This clonotype turned up a few times. No antigen is known for it. Study observations and caveats: Controls significantly exceeded multiple sclerosis patients in normalized Chao1 diversity. Patients showed TRBV5-6, TRBV5-1 and TRBV20-1 among 4 or 5 TRBV segments more frequent than in controls.

The CDR3 totals 14 residues. From germline, CDR1 is ENHRY and CDR2 SYGVKD. Trimming stripped 6 bases from V and 0 bases from J, with 9 bases between. V and J are TRBV10-3 and TRBJ1-5, with D perhaps matching TRBD1 (6 bases). This receptor was identified in a girl under 18 with multiple sclerosis. The specimen was blood. The CDR3 coding sequence is TGTGCCATCAGGGGGGACAATAGCAATCAGCCCCAGCATTTT. It codes for CAIRGDNSNQPQHF.